This TCR beta chain was recorded in a study of cytotoxic CD8 clonotypes in ibrutinib-treated CLL (dated by TCRdb to the early 2020s). As for the study more broadly: The cohort was composed of 11 relapsed/refractory and about 15 treatment-naive patients; IGHV unmutated status was identified in some 17 patients. All remission and progressive disease samples were collected while patients were still receiving ibrutinib. The response samples were drawn at a median of approximately 12 months into treatment, with a range of about 6 to 36 months. Responses were partial in around 25 patients and complete in 2; after median about 5.5 years follow-up, around 14 stayed in remission and approximately twelve progressed. Cryopreserved peripheral blood mononuclear cells were obtained prior to treatment, at the time of response, and at either disease progression or sustained remission. Of the roughly 79 people in the trial, 26 had longitudinal samples available. Samples averaged approximately 260,000 productive templates and roughly 86,000 productive rearrangements. Study-wide conclusions, independent of this receptor: Sampling times were not matched between patients in sustained remission and patients whose disease was progressing, and lymph node repertoires were not examined. Baseline clonality exceeded that of age-matched healthy donors and correlated strongly with circulating CD8+ T-cell counts. Public clonotypes were rare and either shrank or stayed stable during treatment, and the rise in clonality at ibrutinib response reflected expansion of private clonotypes. Clonality rose at ibrutinib response, remained stable during sustained remission, and dropped back toward baseline at progression.

Comment on this clone: The antigen it binds to is not known. There are no base qualities to consult, and no much larger clone falls within one base.

The time point label for this specimen denotes: progressive disease on ibrutinib. For TCR beta library preparation, about 2.2 micrograms of genomic DNA were extracted from the cryopreserved PBMCs. Longitudinal blood samples from CLL patients on ibrutinib monotherapy underwent high-throughput TCR beta sequencing. The patients were enrolled in a single-center, open-label phase 2 trial of ibrutinib monotherapy. Each clonotype received, on average, around 10x coverage in deep resolution sequencing performed on a MiSeq, where the target depth lay between 1 in 1 million and 1 in 200,000 T cells. The immunoSEQ hsTCRB Kit was used to generate TCR beta libraries. The published analysis was carried out like this. Data were analyzed with ImmunoSEQ Data Assistant and ImmunoSEQ Analyzer, with V, D and J genes assigned per IMGT definitions. Clonality, which ranges from 0 to 1, was calculated by subtracting the normalized Shannon entropy of productive rearrangement frequencies from one. Only overrepresented clonotypes making up at least 0.05% of the repertoire of each patient were included in the public clonotype analysis. More than ten age-matched healthy donor repertoires from immuneACCESS were used as controls for clonality. Not all clones reach the TCRdb copy of this immuneACCESS table, which keeps in-frame sequences only. Checked studies attribute under half of the gap to unresolved V genes and leave the rest unexplained. V and J calls and clone size are copied from that table; D and trimming were computed from the DNA. Here the sample has fewer than 300,000 clones; 60% to 80% occur a single time. Of the sample, about 5.7% falls within the top ten clones.

The germline ends are 9 bases apart after V is trimmed by 0 bases and J by 1 base. The CDR3 sequence holds 15 residues, the cysteine and phenylalanine included. Just the 45-base CDR3 DNA is kept, in frame starting at base 1. Sequences SGHNT (CDR1) and YYREEE (CDR2) are obtained from the germline V gene (reference sequence). The source material was PBMCs, sampled at disease progression, from a patient treated with ibrutinib. The receptor's source is a human donor with chronic lymphocytic leukemia. This sequence uses TRBV5-4 and TRBJ2-3, with the D gene too uncertain to name. The sequence in DNA is TGTGCCAGCAGCTTGGATATAGCTCGCACAGATACGCAGTATTTT. The resulting protein is CASSLDIARTDTQYF. When the CDR3 is completed using the reference TRBV5-4 and TRBJ2-3 genes on either side, the full variable domain is ETGVTQSPTHLIKTRGQQVTLRCSSQSGHNTVSWYQQALGQGPQFIFQYYREEENGRGNFPPRFSGLQFPNYSSELNVNALELDDSALYLCASSLDIARTDTQYFGPGTRLTVL.